A single sample gave rise to the 23 T cell receptor beta chains below, sequenced in a study of PD-L1 blockade in urothelial cancer. Time point of the sample: pretreatment peripheral blood. Libraries were prepared by immunoSEQ multiplex PCR; TCRdb keeps only in-frame clonotypes and omits some of them. This table holds 35,000 to 45,000 clones, approximately 89% found once. This material consisted of PBMCs, taken around atezolizumab (anti-PD-L1) treatment. Receptors originate from a woman aged 60-70 years with urothelial cancer.

V and J are TRBV2 and TRBJ2-3; TRBD2 matches at 10 bases. Germline lookup yields CDR1 SNHLY and CDR2 FYNNEI. The CDR3 runs 15 residues. V lost 4 bases, J lost 1 base, and 2 bases stayed unmatched. CDR3 sequence reads: CASSVLAGGTDTQYF. The CDR3 bases are TGTGCCAGCAGTGTTCTAGCGGGGGGCACAGATACGCAGTATTTT.

CDR3 in DNA: TGTGCCAGCAGCTCGTCGGTTGGGAGGTCAGATACGCAGTATTTT. It yields the protein CASSSSVGRSDTQYF. This chain uses TRBV5-4 with TRBJ2-3; a weak D match, TRBD2 (6 bases). V gave up 3 bases and J gave up 4 bases, with 15 bases separating them. The length of the CDR3 is 15 residues. Per the germline V gene, CDR1 is SGHNT and CDR2 is YYREEE (reference sequence).

The chain recombines TRBV5-8 with TRBJ2-2; 7 positions match TRBD1. V lost 4 bases and J lost 4; bases outside the gene matches: 13. Germline CDR1 is SGHTS and CDR2 is YDEGEE. The CDR3 has 17 amino acids. CDR3 protein: CASSQPHRGRGTGELFF. The DNA for the CDR3 is TGTGCCAGCAGCCAGCCCCACAGGGGTCGGGGCACCGGGGAGCTGTTTTTT.

The rearrangement joins TRBV11-2 to TRBJ1-1, with D tentatively TRBD1 (5 bases). The CDR3 consists of 16 residues. The germline V gene has CDR1 SGHAT and CDR2 FQNNGV. Between the trimmed V and J ends, which lost 5 bases and 0 bases, there was a span of 16 bases. The CDR3 sequence is CASSHWRQSLNTEAFF. The CDR3 DNA sequence: TGTGCCAGCAGCCACTGGAGACAGAGCCTGAACACTGAAGCTTTCTTT.

For the CDR3, the DNA is TGCGCCAGCAGCTTCGGGACAGGGACTAACTATGGCTACACCTTC. It translates to CASSFGTGTNYGYTF. The chain combines TRBV5-1 with TRBJ1-2, with 9 positions matching TRBD1. Germline CDR1 is SGHRS and CDR2 is YFSETQ. The CDR3 is made up of 15 amino acids. V trimming: 2 bases; J trimming: 0 bases; junction bases outside the gene matches: 2. The variable domain in full, with the rest retrieved from reference TRBV5-1 and TRBJ1-2, is KAGVTQTPRYLIKTRGQQVTLSCSPISGHRSVSWYQQTPGQGLQFLFEYFSETQRNKGNFPGRFSGRQFSNSRSEMNVSTLELGDSALYLCASSFGTGTNYGYTFGSGTRLTVV.

The chain recombines TRBV6-6 with TRBJ2-7; 11 bases align to TRBD1. The CDR3 is made up of 15 amino acids. The junction had 7 bases not matched to a gene; V was cut back by 5 bases and J by 4 bases. Germline CDR1 is MNHNY and CDR2 is SVGAGI (reference sequence). This CDR3 is CASSARDRGYYEQYF. In DNA, the CDR3 is TGTGCCAGCAGTGCCCGGGACAGGGGGTATTACGAGCAGTACTTC.

This chain connects TRBV7-8 to TRBJ1-5; no reliable D call. The V and J ends lost 1 base and 5 bases respectively, with 9 bases between them. The CDR3 has 14 residues. Germline-derived CDR1 and CDR2 are SGHVS and FQNEAQ. CDR3 region: CASSLGPRDQPQHF. The CDR3 nucleotides are TGTGCCAGCAGCTTAGGCCCGAGAGATCAGCCCCAGCATTTT.

This clone showed up just once. The CDR3 loop reads CASEPGGQETQYF. CDR3 DNA sequence: TGTGCCAGCGAACCGGGGGGACAAGAGACCCAGTACTTC. The chain combines TRBV9 with TRBJ2-5; 7 positions agree with TRBD2. The V gene's germline CDR1 is SGDLS and CDR2 YYNGEE. With 7 bases clipped from V and 2 bases from J, the junction kept 5 bases outside the gene matches. The CDR3 extends over 13 amino acids. The complete variable domain, with remaining parts taken from reference TRBV9 and TRBJ2-5, reads DSGVTQTPKHLITATGQRVTLRCSPRSGDLSVYWYQQSLDQGLQFLIQYYNGEERAKGNILERFSAQQFPDLHSELNLSSLELGDSALYFCASEPGGQETQYFGPGTRLLVL.

The chain uses TRBV30 and TRBJ2-7, with a tentative D call TRBD1 (6 bases). Germline V lookup: CDR1 GTSNPN, CDR2 SVGIG (reference sequence). The CDR3 length is 15 residues. V was trimmed by 0 bases and J by 0 bases, leaving 12 bases between them. The CDR3 DNA reads TGTGCCTGGAGTGTAAGACAGGTGAGCTCCTACGAGCAGTACTTC. This encodes CAWSVRQVSSYEQYF.

The rearrangement joins TRBV7-9 to TRBJ2-7; 9 nucleotides line up with TRBD1. This CDR3 spans 15 amino acids. CDR1 and CDR2 from the germline V gene are SEHNR and FQNEAQ (reference sequence). Losses at the gene ends were 4 bases for V and 6 bases for J; bases not matched to a gene: 10. The CDR3 nucleotides read TGTGCCAGCAGCTCCCCCGGGACAGGGACTCGCGAGCAGTACTTC. Amino acid sequence: CASSSPGTGTREQYF.

V is TRBV28 and J is TRBJ2-7, with 12 bases lining up with TRBD2. Germline V CDR1 and CDR2: MDHEN, SYDVKM. V lost 6 bases, J lost 4 bases, and 7 bases stayed unmatched. The CDR3 is 15 amino acids. The CDR3 loop reads CASSLTSGSNYEQYF. The CDR3 DNA follows: TGTGCCAGCAGCCTGACTAGCGGGAGTAATTACGAGCAGTACTTC.

The gene calls are TRBV9 and TRBJ1-1; D gene ambiguous. Trimming removed 0 bases at V and 3 bases at J, with 15 bases between. Germline V gives CDR1 SGDLS, CDR2 YYNGEE. There are 16 residues in the CDR3. CDR3 sequence: CASSVGVGVMDTEAFF. CDR3 nucleotide sequence: TGTGCCAGCAGCGTAGGGGTCGGGGTTATGGACACTGAAGCTTTCTTT.

The rearrangement links TRBV12-5 to TRBJ1-2, with TRBD1 identical over 8 bases. CDR1 and CDR2 from the germline V gene are LGHNT and FRNRAP. This CDR3 has 15 residues. Germline trimming cut 6 bases from V and 4 bases from J; bases unmatched to any gene: 10. The CDR3, as DNA: TGTGCTAGTGGCATTAACACAGGGGGGGGCTATGGCTACACCTTC. Protein: CASGINTGGGYGYTF.

V gene TRBV27 combines with J gene TRBJ2-3, with 7 positions matching TRBD2. Germline CDR1 and CDR2: MNHEY and SMNVEV (reference sequence). The CDR3 is 15 amino acids. J was trimmed by 2 bases and V by 1 base; bases with no gene match: 3. DNA of the CDR3: TGTGCCAGCAGTTTATTGGCGGGAGCCACAGATACGCAGTATTTT. Its protein product is CASSLLAGATDTQYF.

V gene TRBV5-6 combines with J gene TRBJ2-1, with D uncertain. The V gene lost 0 bases and the J gene lost 5 bases, with 9 bases spanning the gap. The CDR3 runs 14 residues. Germline assignment: CDR1 SGHDT and CDR2 YYEEEE. The DNA for the CDR3 is TGTGCCAGCAGCTTGGTTATGGAGAACAATGAGCAGTTCTTC. This encodes CASSLVMENNEQFF.

The chain employs TRBV18 and TRBJ2-1, with TRBD1 identical over 8 bases. J gave up 5 bases and V 1 base, and 7 bases lay outside the gene matches. In germline, CDR1 is KGHSH, CDR2 LQKENI. The CDR3 has 16 amino acids. The CDR3 reads CASSPLGTGRNNEQFF. CDR3 coding DNA: TGTGCCAGCTCACCACTCGGGACAGGTCGAAACAATGAGCAGTTCTTC.

The V call is TRBV5-1, the J call TRBJ2-2; the match to TRBD1 covers 8 bases. Germline V gene sequence: CDR1 SGHRS, CDR2 YFSETQ. Unmatched junction bases numbered 21, after V lost 6 bases and J lost 2 bases. The CDR3 runs to 20 residues. In DNA form, the CDR3 reads TGCGCCAGCACCAGGAGGCCTGTACAGGGGGGCGGTTCAAACACCGGGGAGCTGTTTTTT. Protein product: CASTRRPVQGGGSNTGELFF.

This chain connects TRBV5-5 to TRBJ2-7; 7 bases are a match to TRBD2. In germline, CDR1 is SGHKS, CDR2 YYEKEE (reference sequence). The ends lost 4 bases at V and 0 bases at J; junction bases unmatched: 4. This CDR3 comprises 14 residues. For the CDR3, the DNA is TGTGCCAGCAGCGCCCGGGACTACTCCTACGAGCAGTACTTC. Its protein product is CASSARDYSYEQYF.

Notes on this clone: A read error may produce the germline difference seen at one junction end. The V and J genes are TRBV7-7 and TRBJ2-5, with TRBD2 matching over 11 bases. The CDR3 has 16 residues. Germline lookup yields CDR1 SSHAT and CDR2 FNYEAQ (reference sequence). CDR3 residues: CASSLAGGAARETQYF. In DNA, the CDR3 is TGTGCTAGCAGCTTAGCGGGGGGGGCCGCGCGGGAGACCCAGTACTTC.

The chain links TRBV28 to TRBJ1-2; perhaps TRBD1 as D (5 bases). Trimming cost V 5 bases and J 6 bases, with 22 bases left between them. The CDR3 is 16 residues long. Germline V gives CDR1 MDHEN, CDR2 SYDVKM. The CDR3 region is CASSPLSTDPLHGYTF. Written as DNA, the CDR3 is TGTGCCAGCAGTCCCCTCTCGACAGATCCGTTACATGGCTACACCTTC.

Only one count was recorded for this clone. This chain uses TRBV27 with TRBJ2-4; 7 bases align to TRBD1. The CDR3 is 15 amino acids. The germline V gene has CDR1 MNHEY and CDR2 SMNVEV (reference sequence). V lost 6 bases to trimming and J lost 0 bases; unmatched junction nucleotides: 5. The DNA for the CDR3 is TGTGCCAGCAGCAACAGGGGTCTAGCCAAAAACATTCAGTACTTC. Its protein is CASSNRGLAKNIQYF.

This clone was seen just once. V usage is TRBV10-3 and J usage is TRBJ2-7; 9 positions agree with TRBD2. The V and J ends lost 0 bases and 3 bases, in that order; junction bases with no gene match: 3. The germline gives CDR1 ENHRY, CDR2 SYGVKD. This CDR3 is 15 amino acids long. CDR3 loop: CAISESAGGSYEQYF. CDR3 DNA sequence: TGTGCCATCAGTGAGTCAGCGGGAGGTAGCTACGAGCAGTACTTC.

The genes are TRBV4-2 and TRBJ2-7, with TRBD2 identical over 7 bases. Trimming at V came to 4 bases and at J to 2 bases, leaving 17 bases not matched to a gene. This CDR3 is 18 amino acids long. Germline CDR1 reads LGHNA; CDR2 reads YNFKEQ. Here the CDR3 reads CASSRLMLGVAGAYEQYF. For the CDR3, the DNA is TGTGCCAGCAGCCGCCTCATGTTGGGGGTGGCGGGAGCCTACGAGCAGTACTTC.